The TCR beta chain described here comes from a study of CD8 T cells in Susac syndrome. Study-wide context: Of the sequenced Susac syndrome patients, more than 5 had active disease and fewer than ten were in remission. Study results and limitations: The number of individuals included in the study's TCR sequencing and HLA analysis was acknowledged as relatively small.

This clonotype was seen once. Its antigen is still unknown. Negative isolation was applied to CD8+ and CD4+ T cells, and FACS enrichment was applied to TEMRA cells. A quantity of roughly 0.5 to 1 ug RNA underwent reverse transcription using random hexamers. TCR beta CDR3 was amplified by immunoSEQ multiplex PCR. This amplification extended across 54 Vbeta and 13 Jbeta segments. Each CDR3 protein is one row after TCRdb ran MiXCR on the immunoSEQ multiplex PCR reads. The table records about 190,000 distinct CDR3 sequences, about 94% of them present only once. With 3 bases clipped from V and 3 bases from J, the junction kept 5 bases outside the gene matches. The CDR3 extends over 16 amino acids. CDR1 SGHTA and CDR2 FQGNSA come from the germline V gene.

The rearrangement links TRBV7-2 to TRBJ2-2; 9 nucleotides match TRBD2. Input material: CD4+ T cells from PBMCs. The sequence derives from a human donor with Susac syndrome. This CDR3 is CASSLGLAPDTGELFF. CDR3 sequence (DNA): TGTGCCAGCAGCTTGGGACTAGCCCCCGACACCGGGGAGCTGTTTTTT.